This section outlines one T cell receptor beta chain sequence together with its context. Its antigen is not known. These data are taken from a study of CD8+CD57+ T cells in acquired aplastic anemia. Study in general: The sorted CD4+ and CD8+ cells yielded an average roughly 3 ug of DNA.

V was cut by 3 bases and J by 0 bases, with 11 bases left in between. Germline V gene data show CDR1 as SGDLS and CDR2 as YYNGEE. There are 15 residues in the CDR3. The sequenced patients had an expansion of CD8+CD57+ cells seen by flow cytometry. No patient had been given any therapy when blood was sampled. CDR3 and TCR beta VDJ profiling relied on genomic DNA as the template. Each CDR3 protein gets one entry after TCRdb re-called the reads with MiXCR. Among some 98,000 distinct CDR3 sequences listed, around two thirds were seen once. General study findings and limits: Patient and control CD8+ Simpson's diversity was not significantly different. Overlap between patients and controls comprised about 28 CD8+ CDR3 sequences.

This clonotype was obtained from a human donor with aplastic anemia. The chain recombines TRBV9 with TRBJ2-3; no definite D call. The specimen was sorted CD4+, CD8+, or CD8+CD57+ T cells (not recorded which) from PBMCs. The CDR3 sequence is CASSGPAVSTDTQYF. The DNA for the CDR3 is TGTGCCAGCAGCGGTCCTGCGGTAAGCACAGATACGCAGTATTTT.